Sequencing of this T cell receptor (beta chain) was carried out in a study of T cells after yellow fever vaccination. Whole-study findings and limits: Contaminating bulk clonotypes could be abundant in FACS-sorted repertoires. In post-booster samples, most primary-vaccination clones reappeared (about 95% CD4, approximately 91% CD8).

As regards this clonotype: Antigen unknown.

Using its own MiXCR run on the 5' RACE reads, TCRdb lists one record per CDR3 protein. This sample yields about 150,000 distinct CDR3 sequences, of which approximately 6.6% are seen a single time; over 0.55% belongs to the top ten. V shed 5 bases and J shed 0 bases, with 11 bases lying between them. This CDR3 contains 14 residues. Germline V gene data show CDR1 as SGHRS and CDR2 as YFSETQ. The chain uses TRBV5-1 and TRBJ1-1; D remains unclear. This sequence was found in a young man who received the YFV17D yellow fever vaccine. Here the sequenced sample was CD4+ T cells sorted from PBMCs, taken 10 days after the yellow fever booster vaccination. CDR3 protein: CASSPVGVNTEAFF. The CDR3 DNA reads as TGCGCCAGCAGTCCGGTGGGAGTGAACACTGAAGCTTTCTTT.